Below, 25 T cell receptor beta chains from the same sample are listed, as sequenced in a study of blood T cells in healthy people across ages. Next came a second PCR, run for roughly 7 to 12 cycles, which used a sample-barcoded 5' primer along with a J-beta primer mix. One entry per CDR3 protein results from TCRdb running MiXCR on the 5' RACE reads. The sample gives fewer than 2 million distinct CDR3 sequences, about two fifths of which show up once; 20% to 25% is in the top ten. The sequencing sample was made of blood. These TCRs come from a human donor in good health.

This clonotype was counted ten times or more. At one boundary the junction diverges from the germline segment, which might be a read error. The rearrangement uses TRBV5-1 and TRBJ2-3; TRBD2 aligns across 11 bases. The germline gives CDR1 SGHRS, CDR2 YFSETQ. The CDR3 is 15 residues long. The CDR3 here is CASSLTSGGADTQYF. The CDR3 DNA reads TGTGCCAGCAGCCTAACTAGCGGGGGTGCAGATACGCAGTATTTT.

CDR3 bases: TGCAGTGCTTCTCCAGTAGCGGACACTGAAGCTTTCTTT. Translation: CSASPVADTEAFF. The V and J genes are TRBV20-1 and TRBJ1-1; D remains ambiguous. Trimming pared 5 bases from V and 3 bases from J, leaving 13 bases between. The CDR3 length is 13 residues. Germline CDR1 and CDR2: DFQATT and SNEGSKA (reference sequence).

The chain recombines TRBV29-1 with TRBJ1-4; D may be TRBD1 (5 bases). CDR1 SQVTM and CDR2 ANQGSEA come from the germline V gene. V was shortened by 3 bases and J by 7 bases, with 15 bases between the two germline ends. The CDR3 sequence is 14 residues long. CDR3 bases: TGCAGCGTTGAGAATAAGACAGCGCCTGAAAAACTGTTTTTT. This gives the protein CSVENKTAPEKLFF.

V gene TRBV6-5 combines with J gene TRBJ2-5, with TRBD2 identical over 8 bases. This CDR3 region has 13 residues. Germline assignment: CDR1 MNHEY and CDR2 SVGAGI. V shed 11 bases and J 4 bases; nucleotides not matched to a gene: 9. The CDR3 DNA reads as TGTGCCGCGGGGGGCGTAAGACCAGAGACCCAGTACTTC. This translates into CAAGGVRPETQYF.

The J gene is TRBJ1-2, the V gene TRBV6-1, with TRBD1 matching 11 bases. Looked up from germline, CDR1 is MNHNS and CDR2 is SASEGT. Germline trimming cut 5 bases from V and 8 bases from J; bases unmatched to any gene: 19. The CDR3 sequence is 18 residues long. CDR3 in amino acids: CASSPSWVRDRGNEGYTF. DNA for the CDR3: TGTGCCAGCAGTCCCTCCTGGGTGCGGGACAGGGGGAACGAGGGCTACACCTTC.

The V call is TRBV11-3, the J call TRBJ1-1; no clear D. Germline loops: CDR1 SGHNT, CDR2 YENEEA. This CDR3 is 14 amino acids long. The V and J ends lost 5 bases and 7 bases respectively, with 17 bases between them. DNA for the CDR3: TGTGCCAGCAGCACCGGAGGTAGACGGAGTGAAGCTTTCTTT. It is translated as CASSTGGRRSEAFF.

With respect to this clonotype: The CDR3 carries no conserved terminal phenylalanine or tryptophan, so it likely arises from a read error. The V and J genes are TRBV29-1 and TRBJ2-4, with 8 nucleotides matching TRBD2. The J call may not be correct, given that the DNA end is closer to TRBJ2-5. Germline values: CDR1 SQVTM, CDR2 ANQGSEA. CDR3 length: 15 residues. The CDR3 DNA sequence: TGCGGCGTTCCATTGCGCGGGGGGCCACGGGAGACCCAGTACCTC. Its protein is CGVPLRGGPRETQYL.

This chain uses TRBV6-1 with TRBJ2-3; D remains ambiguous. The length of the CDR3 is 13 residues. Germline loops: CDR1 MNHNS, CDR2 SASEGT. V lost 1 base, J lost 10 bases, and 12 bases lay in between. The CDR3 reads CASSEGSLLPQYF. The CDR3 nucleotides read TGTGCCAGCAGTGAAGGCTCCTTACTCCCGCAGTATTTT.

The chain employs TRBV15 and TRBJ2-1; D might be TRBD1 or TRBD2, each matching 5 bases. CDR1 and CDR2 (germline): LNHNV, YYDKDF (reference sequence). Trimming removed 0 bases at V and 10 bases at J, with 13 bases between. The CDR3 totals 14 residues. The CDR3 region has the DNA TGTGCCACCAGCAGAGATCGGGCAGGGAGAGAGCAGTTCTTC. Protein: CATSRDRAGREQFF.

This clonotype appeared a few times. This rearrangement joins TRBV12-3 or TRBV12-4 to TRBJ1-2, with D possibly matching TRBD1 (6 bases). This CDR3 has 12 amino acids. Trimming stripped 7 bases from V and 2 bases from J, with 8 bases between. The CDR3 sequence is CASMQGNYGYTF. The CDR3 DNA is TGTGCCAGCATGCAGGGGAACTATGGCTACACCTTC.

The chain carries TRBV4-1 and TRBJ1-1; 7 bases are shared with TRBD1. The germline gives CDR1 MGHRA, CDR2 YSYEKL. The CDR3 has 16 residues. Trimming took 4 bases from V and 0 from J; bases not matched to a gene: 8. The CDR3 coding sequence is TGCGCCAGCAGCCCGGGACAGCAGACGATGAACACTGAAGCTTTCTTT. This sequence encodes CASSPGQQTMNTEAFF.

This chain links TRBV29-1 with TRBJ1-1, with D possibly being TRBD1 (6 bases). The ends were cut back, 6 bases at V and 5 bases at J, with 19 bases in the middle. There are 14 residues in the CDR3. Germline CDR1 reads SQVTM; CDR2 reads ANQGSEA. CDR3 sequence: CSVSASGVLTEAFF. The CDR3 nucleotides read TGCAGCGTCTCGGCCTCAGGGGTCCTGACTGAAGCTTTCTTT.

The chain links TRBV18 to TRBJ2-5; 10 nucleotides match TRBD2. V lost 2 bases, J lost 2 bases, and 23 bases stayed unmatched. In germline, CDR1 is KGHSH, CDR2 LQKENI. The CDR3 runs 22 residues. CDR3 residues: CASSPWAPSGGARGKIQETQYF. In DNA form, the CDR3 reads TGTGCCAGCTCACCATGGGCCCCTAGCGGGGGAGCTAGAGGTAAGATTCAAGAGACCCAGTACTTC.

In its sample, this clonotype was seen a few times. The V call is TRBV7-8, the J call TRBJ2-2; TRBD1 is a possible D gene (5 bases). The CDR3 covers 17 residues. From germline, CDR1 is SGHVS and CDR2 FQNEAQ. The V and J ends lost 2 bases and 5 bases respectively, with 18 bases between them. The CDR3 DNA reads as TGTGCCAGCAGCTTACTCACATGGGGCGAAGGGACCGGGGAGCTGTTTTTT. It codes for CASSLLTWGEGTGELFF.

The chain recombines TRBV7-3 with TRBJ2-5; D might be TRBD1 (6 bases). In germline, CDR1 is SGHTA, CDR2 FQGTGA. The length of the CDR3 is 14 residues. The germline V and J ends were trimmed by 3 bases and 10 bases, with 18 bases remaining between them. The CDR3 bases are TGTGCCAGCAGCTTCTCCGGACAGACCTCGGGCCAGTACTTC. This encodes CASSFSGQTSGQYF. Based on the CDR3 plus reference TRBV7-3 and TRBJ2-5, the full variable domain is GAGVSQTPSNKVTEKGKYVELRCDPISGHTALYWYRQSLGQGPEFLIYFQGTGAADDSGLPNDRFFAVRPEGSVSTLKIQRTERGDSAVYLCASSFSGQTSGQYFGPGTRLLVL.

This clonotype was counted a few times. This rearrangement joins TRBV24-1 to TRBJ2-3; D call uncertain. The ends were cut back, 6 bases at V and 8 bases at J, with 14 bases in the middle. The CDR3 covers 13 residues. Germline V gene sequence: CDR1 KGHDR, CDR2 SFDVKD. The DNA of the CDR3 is TGTGCCACCAGTCGCCTGTCAGTTGGTACGCAGTATTTT. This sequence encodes CATSRLSVGTQYF.

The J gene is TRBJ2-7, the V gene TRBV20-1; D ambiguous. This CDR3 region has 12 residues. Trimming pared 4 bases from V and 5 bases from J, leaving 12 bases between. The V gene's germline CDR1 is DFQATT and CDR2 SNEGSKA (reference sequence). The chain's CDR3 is CSAKGGGDEQYF. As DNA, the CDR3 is TGCAGTGCTAAGGGCGGCGGTGACGAGCAGTACTTC.

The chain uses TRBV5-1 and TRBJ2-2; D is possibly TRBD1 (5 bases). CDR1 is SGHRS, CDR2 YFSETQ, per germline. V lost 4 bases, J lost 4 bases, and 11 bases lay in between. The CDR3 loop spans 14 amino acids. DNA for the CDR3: TGCGCCAGCAGCCTAACGGACATCACCGGGGAGCTGTTTTTT. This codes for CASSLTDITGELFF. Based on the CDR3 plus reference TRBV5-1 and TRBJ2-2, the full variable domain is KAGVTQTPRYLIKTRGQQVTLSCSPISGHRSVSWYQQTPGQGLQFLFEYFSETQRNKGNFPGRFSGRQFSNSRSEMNVSTLELGDSALYLCASSLTDITGELFFGEGSRLTVL.

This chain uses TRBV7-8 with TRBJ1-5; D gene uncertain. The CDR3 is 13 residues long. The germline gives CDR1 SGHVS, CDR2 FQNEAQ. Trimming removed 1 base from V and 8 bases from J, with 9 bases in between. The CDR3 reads CASSLEWDEPQHF. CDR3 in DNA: TGTGCCAGCAGCTTAGAATGGGATGAGCCCCAGCATTTT.

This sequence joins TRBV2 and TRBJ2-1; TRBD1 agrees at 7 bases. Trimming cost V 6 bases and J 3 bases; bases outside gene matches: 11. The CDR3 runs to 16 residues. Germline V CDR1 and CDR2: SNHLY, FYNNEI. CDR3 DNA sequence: TGTGCCAGCAGATCAACAGGGGCTAGATTCTACAATGAGCAGTTCTTC. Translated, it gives CASRSTGARFYNEQFF. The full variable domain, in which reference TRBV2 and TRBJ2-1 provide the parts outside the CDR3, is EPEVTQTPSHQVTQMGQEVILRCVPISNHLYFYWYRQILGQKVEFLVSFYNNEISEKSEIFDDQFSVERPDGSNFTLKIRSTKLEDSAMYFCASRSTGARFYNEQFFGPGTRLTVL.

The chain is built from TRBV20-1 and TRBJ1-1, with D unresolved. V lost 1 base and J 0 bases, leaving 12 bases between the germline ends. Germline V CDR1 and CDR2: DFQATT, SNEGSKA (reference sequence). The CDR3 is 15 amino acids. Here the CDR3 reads CSARVNPGMNTEAFF. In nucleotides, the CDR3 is TGCAGTGCTAGAGTGAACCCGGGAATGAACACTGAAGCTTTCTTT.

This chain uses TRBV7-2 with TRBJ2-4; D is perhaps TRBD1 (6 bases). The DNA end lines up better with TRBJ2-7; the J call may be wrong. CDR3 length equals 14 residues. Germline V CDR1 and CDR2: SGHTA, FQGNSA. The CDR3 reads CASSSWDINYEQYF. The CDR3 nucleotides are TGTGCCAGCAGCTCTTGGGACATTAACTACGAGCAGTACTTC.

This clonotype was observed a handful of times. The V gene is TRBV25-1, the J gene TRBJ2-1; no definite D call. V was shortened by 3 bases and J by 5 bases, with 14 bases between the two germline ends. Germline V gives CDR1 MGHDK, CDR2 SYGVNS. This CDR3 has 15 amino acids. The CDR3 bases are TGTGCCAGCAGTGATCAATCTAAGGTGGACAATGAGCAGTTCTTC. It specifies CASSDQSKVDNEQFF.

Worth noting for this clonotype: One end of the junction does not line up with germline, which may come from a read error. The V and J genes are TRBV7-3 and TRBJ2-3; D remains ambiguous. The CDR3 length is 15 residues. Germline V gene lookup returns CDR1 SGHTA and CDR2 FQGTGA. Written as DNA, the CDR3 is TGTGCCAGCGGCTTAAGGGCTCTTAGCACAGATACGCAGTATTTT. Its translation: CASGLRALSTDTQYF. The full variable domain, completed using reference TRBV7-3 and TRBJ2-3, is GAGVSQTPSNKVTEKGKYVELRCDPISGHTALYWYRQSLGQGPEFLIYFQGTGAADDSGLPNDRFFAVRPEGSVSTLKIQRTERGDSAVYLCASGLRALSTDTQYFGPGTRLTVL.

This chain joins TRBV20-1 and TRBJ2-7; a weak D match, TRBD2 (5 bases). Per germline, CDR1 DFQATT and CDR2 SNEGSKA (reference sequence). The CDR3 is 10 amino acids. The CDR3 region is CRNTSYEQYF. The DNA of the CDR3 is TGCAGGAACACTAGCTACGAGCAGTACTTC.